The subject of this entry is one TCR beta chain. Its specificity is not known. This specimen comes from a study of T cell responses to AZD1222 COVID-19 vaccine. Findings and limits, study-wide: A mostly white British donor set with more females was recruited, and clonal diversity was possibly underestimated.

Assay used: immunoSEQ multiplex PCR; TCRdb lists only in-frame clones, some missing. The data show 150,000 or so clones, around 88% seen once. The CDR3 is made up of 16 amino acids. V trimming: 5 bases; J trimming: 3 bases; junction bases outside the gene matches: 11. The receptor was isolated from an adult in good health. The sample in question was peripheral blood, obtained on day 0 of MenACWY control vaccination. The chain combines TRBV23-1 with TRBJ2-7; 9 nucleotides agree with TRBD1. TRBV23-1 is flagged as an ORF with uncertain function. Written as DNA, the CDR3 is TGCGCCAGCAGTTTTATTCCGGGACAGGGCCACTACGAGCAGTACTTC. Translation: CASSFIPGQGHYEQYF.